These 2 T cell receptor beta chains came from one sample sequenced in a study of radiation and T cells in renal cell carcinoma. Noted time point: blood 4 weeks post-SBRT, at nephrectomy. Documented treatment: 15 Gy SBRT to primary tumor, nephrectomy 4 weeks later. Using immunoSEQ multiplex PCR, the repertoire was profiled, and TCRdb retains in-frame clones only, with some absent. The repertoire holds 150,000 or so clones, with 88% as singletons. This specimen was blood, taken from a patient whose treatment included radiotherapy and nephrectomy. The receptors shown here come from a woman between 45 and 65 years old with renal cell carcinoma.

The J gene is TRBJ1-1, the V gene TRBV5-1; 9 bases match TRBD1. V lost 7 bases, J lost 3 bases, and 4 bases stayed unmatched. Germline V gene sequence: CDR1 SGHRS, CDR2 YFSETQ. CDR3 length: 13 residues. The CDR3 is CASAGQGYTEAFF. In DNA form, the CDR3 reads TGCGCCAGCGCAGGACAGGGGTACACTGAAGCTTTCTTT.

V is TRBV2 and J is TRBJ2-7, with TRBD2 matching over 8 bases. Germline loops: CDR1 SNHLY, CDR2 FYNNEI. The CDR3 has 12 residues. Losses at the gene ends were 7 bases for V and 3 bases for J; bases not matched to a gene: 2. CDR3 DNA: TGTGCCAGCAAGCGGGGGAACTACGAGCAGTACTTC. It yields the protein CASKRGNYEQYF.